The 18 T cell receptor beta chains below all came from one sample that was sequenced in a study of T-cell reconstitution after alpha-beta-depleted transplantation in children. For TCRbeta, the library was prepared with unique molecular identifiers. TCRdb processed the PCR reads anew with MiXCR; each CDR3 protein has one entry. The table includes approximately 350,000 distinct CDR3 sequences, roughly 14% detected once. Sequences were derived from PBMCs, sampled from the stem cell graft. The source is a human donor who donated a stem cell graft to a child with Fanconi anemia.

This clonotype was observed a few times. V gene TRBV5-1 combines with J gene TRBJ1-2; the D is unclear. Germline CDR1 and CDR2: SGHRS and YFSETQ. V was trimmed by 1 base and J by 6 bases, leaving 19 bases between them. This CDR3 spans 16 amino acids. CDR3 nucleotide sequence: TGCGCCAGCAGCTTGCAGGCGACCCGGGGTGCTAATGGCTACACCTTC. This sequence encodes CASSLQATRGANGYTF.

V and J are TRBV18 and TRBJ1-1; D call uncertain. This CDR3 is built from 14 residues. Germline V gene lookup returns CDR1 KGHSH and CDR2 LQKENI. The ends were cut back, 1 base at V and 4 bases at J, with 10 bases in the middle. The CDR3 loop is CASSPQHGGTEAFF. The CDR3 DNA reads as TGTGCCAGCTCACCACAACATGGAGGCACTGAAGCTTTCTTT.

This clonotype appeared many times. The CDR3 loop is CASSYTGPGELFF. In nucleotides, the CDR3 is TGTGCCAGCAGCTACACAGGGCCCGGGGAGCTGTTTTTT. The chain recombines TRBV5-5 with TRBJ2-2, with TRBD1 as a possible D gene (6 bases). The CDR3 consists of 13 residues. The ends were cut back, 3 bases at V and 6 bases at J, with 9 bases in the middle. Germline V CDR1 and CDR2: SGHKS, YYEKEE (reference sequence).

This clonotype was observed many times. CDR3 amino acids: CATTPGQGAPRTEAFF. CDR3 DNA: TGTGCCACCACCCCGGGACAGGGGGCGCCGCGGACTGAAGCTTTCTTT. The chain has TRBV24-1 and TRBJ1-1, with 12 positions matching TRBD1. The germline V gene encodes CDR1 KGHDR and CDR2 SFDVKD. The length of the CDR3 is 16 residues. V lost 8 bases and J lost 5; bases outside the gene matches: 11.

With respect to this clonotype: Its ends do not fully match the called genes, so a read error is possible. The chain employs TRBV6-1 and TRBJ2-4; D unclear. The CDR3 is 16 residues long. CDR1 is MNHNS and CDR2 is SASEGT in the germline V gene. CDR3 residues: CASSQAVTLAKNIQYF. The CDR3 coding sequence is TGTGCCAGCAGTCAAGCAGTCACTTTAGCCAAAAACATTCAGTACTTC.

The CDR3 sequence: CAIWDGNQPQHF. The CDR3 DNA is TGTGCCATCTGGGATGGGAATCAGCCCCAGCATTTT. This sequence joins TRBV10-3 and TRBJ1-5, with D uncertain. Germline V gives CDR1 ENHRY, CDR2 SYGVKD. The V end was cut by 8 bases, the J end by 4 bases, with 9 bases between. The CDR3 is made up of 12 amino acids.

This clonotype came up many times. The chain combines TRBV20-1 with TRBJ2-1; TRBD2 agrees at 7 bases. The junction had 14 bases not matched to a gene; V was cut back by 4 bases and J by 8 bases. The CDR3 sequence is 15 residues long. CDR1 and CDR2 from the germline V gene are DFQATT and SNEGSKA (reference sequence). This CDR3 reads CSATIPSGGDYEQFF. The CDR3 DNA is TGCAGTGCTACCATTCCTAGCGGCGGAGATTATGAGCAGTTCTTC.

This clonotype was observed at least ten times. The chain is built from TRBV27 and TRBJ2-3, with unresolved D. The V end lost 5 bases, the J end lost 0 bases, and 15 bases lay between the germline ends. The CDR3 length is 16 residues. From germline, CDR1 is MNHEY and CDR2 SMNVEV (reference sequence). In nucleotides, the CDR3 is TGTGCCAGCAGTCCCGCCGCAGTCACTAGCACAGATACGCAGTATTTT. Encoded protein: CASSPAAVTSTDTQYF.

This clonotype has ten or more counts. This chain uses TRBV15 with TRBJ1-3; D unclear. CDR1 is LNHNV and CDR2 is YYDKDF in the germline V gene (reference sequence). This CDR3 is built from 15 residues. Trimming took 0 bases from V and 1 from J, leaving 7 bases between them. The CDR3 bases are TGTGCCACCAGCAGAGAACAGATTTCTGGAAACACCATATATTTT. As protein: CATSREQISGNTIYF.

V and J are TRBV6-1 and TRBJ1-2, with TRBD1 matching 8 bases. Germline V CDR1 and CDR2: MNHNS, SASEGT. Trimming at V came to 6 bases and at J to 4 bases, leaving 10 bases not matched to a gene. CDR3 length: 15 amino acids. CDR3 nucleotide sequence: TGTGCCAGCAGGCCTACGACAGGGGAGGCCTATGGCTACACCTTC. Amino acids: CASRPTTGEAYGYTF.

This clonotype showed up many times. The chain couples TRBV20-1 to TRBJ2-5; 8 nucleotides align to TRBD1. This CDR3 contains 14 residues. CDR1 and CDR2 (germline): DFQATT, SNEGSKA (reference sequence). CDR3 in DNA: TGCAGCGCCCAATACGGAGGACAGGGAGAGACCCAGTACTTC. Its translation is CSAQYGGQGETQYF.

DNA for the CDR3: TGTGCCAGCAGCCTCAGGCCCCCTCCTGAAGCTTTCTTT. It specifies CASSLRPPPEAFF. V and J are TRBV7-2 and TRBJ1-1; D gene uncertain. V was trimmed by 5 bases and J by 6 bases, leaving 13 bases between them. The germline V gene has CDR1 SGHTA and CDR2 FQGNSA. The length of the CDR3 is 13 residues. The whole variable domain, filled in from reference TRBV7-2 and TRBJ1-1, reads GAGVSQSPSNKVTEKGKDVELRCDPISGHTALYWYRQSLGQGLEFLIYFQGNSAPDKSGLPSDRFSAERTGGSVSTLTIQRTQQEDSAVYLCASSLRPPPEAFFGQGTRLTVV.

The CDR3 nucleotides are TGCAGCCCACGAGGAGGGATTGGGACCCAGTACTTC. Its protein product is CSPRGGIGTQYF. This chain links TRBV20-1 with TRBJ2-5; possible D gene TRBD2, 6 bases. There are 12 residues in the CDR3. Germline V lookup: CDR1 DFQATT, CDR2 SNEGSKA (reference sequence).

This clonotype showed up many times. CDR3 sequence: CAITQTGGRDGYTF. CDR3 bases: TGTGCCATCACCCAAACAGGGGGCCGTGATGGCTACACCTTC. The V call is TRBV10-3, the J call TRBJ1-2; 9 nucleotides agree with TRBD1. Germline V gene lookup returns CDR1 ENHRY and CDR2 SYGVKD. This CDR3 has 14 amino acids. Trimming at V came to 7 bases and at J to 6 bases, leaving 9 bases not matched to a gene.

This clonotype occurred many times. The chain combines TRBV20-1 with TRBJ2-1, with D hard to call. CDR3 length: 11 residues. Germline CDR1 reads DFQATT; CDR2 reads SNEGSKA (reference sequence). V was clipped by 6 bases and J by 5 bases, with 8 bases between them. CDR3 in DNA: TGCAGTGCAGCGAATCACAATGAGCAGTTCTTC. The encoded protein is CSAANHNEQFF.

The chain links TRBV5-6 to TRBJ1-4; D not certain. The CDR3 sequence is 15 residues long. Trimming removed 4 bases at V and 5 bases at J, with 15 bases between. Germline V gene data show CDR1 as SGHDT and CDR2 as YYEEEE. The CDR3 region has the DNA TGTGCCAGCAGCCTCCGGGCCCCCGGGAATGAAAAACTGTTTTTT. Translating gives CASSLRAPGNEKLFF.

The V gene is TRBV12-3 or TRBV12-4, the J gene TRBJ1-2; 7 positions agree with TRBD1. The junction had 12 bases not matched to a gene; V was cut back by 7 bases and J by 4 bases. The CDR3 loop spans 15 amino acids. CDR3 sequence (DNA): TGTGCCAGCACTTTCCGAGAGGGGGCAGGCTATGGCTACACCTTC. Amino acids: CASTFREGAGYGYTF.

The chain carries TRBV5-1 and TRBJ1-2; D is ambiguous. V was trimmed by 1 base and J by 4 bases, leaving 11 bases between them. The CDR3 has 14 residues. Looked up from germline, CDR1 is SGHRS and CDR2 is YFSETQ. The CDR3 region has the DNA TGCGCCAGCAGCTTGACCCTTGAGGGCTATGGCTACACCTTC. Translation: CASSLTLEGYGYTF.